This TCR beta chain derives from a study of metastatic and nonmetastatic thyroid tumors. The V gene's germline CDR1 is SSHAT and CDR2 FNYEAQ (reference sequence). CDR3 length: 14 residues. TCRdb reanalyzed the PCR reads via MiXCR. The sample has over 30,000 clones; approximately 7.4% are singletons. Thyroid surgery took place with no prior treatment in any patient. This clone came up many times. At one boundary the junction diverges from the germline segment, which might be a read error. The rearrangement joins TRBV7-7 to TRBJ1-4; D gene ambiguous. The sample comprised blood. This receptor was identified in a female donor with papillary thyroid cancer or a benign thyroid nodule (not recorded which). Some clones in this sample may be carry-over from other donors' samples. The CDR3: CASSLAPFGEKLFF. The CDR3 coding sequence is TGTGCTAGCAGCTTAGCTCCCTTCGGGGAAAAACTGTTTTTT.